This TCR beta chain was found in a study of cytomegalovirus exposure and HLA in healthy donors. The PCR had 60 Vbeta and 13 Jbeta primers. Profiled with immunoSEQ multiplex PCR; TCRdb holds only in-frame clones, not every one. The table records around 150,000 clones, approximately 76% of them present only once. Study-level findings and limits: Clonal expansion was found to be greater in HLA-associated TCR beta chains than in equally common others in a later analysis. Analysis was carried out at a later point, and it linked a missense DCLRE1C variant to TCR beta V- and J-gene trimming.

In its sample, this clone was seen a few times. Its target is not known. Sequencing was performed on PBMCs. The source of this sequence is a man aged 60 to 75 in good health and CMV-seronegative.

The CDR3 protein is CASSLQGFDEQFF. The CDR3 DNA follows: TGTGCCAGCAGCTTACAGGGGTTCGATGAGCAGTTCTTC. The rearrangement links TRBV5-8 to TRBJ2-1; 7 positions agree with TRBD1. Germline V CDR1 and CDR2: SGHTS, YDEGEE. V gave up 2 bases and J gave up 8 bases; unmatched junction bases: 4. The CDR3 spans 13 residues.